Listed here are 23 T cell receptor beta chains from one sample, sequenced in a study of blood T cell repertoires in COVID-19. Generated by immunoSEQ multiplex PCR, the TCRdb table keeps only in-frame clones and is missing some. The sample contains around 500,000 clones, around 89% of which appear only once. The sample taken for sequencing was PBMCs or T cells enriched from blood (not recorded which). The source is a woman in her thirties or forties who had recovered from COVID-19.

The chain employs TRBV6-5 and TRBJ1-2; TRBD1 matches at 8 bases. Germline V gene lookup returns CDR1 MNHEY and CDR2 SVGAGI. The J segment lost 7 bases and the V segment lost 6 bases, leaving 10 bases of the junction unmatched. The CDR3 is 14 amino acids. Here the CDR3 reads CASRLRGPSSGYTF. The CDR3 DNA reads as TGTGCCAGCAGACTCAGGGGGCCCTCCTCTGGCTACACCTTC.

This clone was recorded a few times. This sequence joins TRBV10-1 and TRBJ1-1, with D uncertain. V was trimmed by 2 bases and J by 0 bases, leaving 7 bases between them. Germline loops: CDR1 WNHNN, CDR2 SYGVQD (reference sequence). This CDR3 is built from 14 residues. The chain's CDR3 is CASSEGQMNTEAFF. CDR3 DNA: TGCGCCAGCAGTGAGGGGCAGATGAACACTGAAGCTTTCTTT.

This clone was seen only a few times. This rearrangement joins TRBV6-1 to TRBJ1-2; 9 bases agree with TRBD1. Germline trimming cut 3 bases from V and 5 bases from J; bases unmatched to any gene: 13. Germline V gene data show CDR1 as MNHNS and CDR2 as SASEGT. The CDR3 is 17 amino acids. The CDR3: CASSDSTGTGFLYGYTF. DNA of the CDR3: TGTGCCAGCAGTGATAGCACCGGGACAGGGTTTTTGTATGGCTACACCTTC.

V and J are TRBV6-2 or TRBV6-3 and TRBJ2-7; D ambiguous. V was shortened by 3 bases and J by 7 bases, with 13 bases between the two germline ends. Per the germline V gene, CDR1 is MNHEY and CDR2 is SVGEGT. The CDR3 extends over 13 amino acids. CDR3 coding DNA: TGTGCCAGCAGTTATAGGCTTAGCTGGGAGCAGTACTTC. It specifies CASSYRLSWEQYF.

Here the CDR3 reads CASSSGQVLSGNTIYF. CDR3 sequence (DNA): TGTGCCAGCAGCTCCGGACAGGTTCTAAGTGGAAACACCATATATTTT. J is TRBJ1-3 and V is TRBV7-2; 7 positions agree with TRBD1. Germline CDR1 and CDR2: SGHTA and FQGNSA. CDR3 size: 16 residues. The junction had 9 bases not matched to a gene; V was cut back by 4 bases and J by 3 bases.

CDR3 sequence reads: CASSLISASSYNEQFF. The CDR3 bases are TGTGCCAGCAGCTTGATTAGCGCGAGCTCCTACAATGAGCAGTTCTTC. The chain recombines TRBV5-6 with TRBJ2-1; possibly TRBD2 for D (5 bases). CDR3 length: 16 residues. Germline CDR1 SGHDT, CDR2 YYEEEE. Trimming took 1 base from V and 0 from J, leaving 11 bases between them. The variable domain in full, with the rest retrieved from reference TRBV5-6 and TRBJ2-1, is DAGVTQSPTHLIKTRGQQVTLRCSPKSGHDTVSWYQQALGQGPQFIFQYYEEEERQRGNFPDRFSGHQFPNYSSELNVNALLLGDSALYLCASSLISASSYNEQFFGPGTRLTVL.

The chain couples TRBV10-1 to TRBJ1-2, with 8 bases aligning to TRBD1. Losses at the gene ends were 3 bases for V and 7 bases for J; bases not matched to a gene: 7. The CDR3 covers 14 residues. CDR1 and CDR2 from the germline V gene are WNHNN and SYGVQD (reference sequence). CDR3 bases: TGCGCCAGCAGTGACGGGACAGGCAACCTTGGCTACACCTTC. It yields the protein CASSDGTGNLGYTF.

The chain joins TRBV5-1 to TRBJ2-5; D is undetermined. V was clipped by 0 bases and J by 5 bases, with 5 bases between them. The CDR3 is 12 amino acids. Germline assignment: CDR1 SGHRS and CDR2 YFSETQ. CDR3 residues: CASSLAVETQYF. The CDR3 DNA sequence: TGCGCCAGCAGCTTGGCAGTTGAGACCCAGTACTTC.

The CDR3 spells CASSLAGGTDTQYF. The CDR3 DNA reads as TGTGCCAGCAGCTTAGCGGGGGGCACAGATACGCAGTATTTT. This chain connects TRBV13 to TRBJ2-3, with TRBD2 as a possible D gene (6 bases). Germline V lookup: CDR1 PRHDT, CDR2 FYEKMQ (reference sequence). CDR3 length: 14 amino acids. Trimming left V 1 base short and J 1 base short, with 6 bases between.

This chain uses TRBV7-9 with TRBJ1-2; 7 bases are a match to TRBD1. The germline V gene has CDR1 SEHNR and CDR2 FQNEAQ (reference sequence). J gave up 0 bases and V 2 bases, and 0 bases lay outside the gene matches. The CDR3 is 14 amino acids. CDR3 coding DNA: TGTGCCAGCAGCTTAACAGGGGCTAACTATGGCTACACCTTC. This encodes CASSLTGANYGYTF. Complete variable domain (other parts from reference TRBV7-9 and TRBJ1-2): DTGVSQNPRHKITKRGQNVTFRCDPISEHNRLYWYRQTLGQGPEFLTYFQNEAQLEKSRLLSDRFSAERPKGSFSTLEIQRTEQGDSAMYLCASSLTGANYGYTFGSGTRLTVV.

V is TRBV7-2 and J is TRBJ1-5; 8 nucleotides align to TRBD1. Per germline, CDR1 SGHTA and CDR2 FQGNSA. This CDR3 region has 15 residues. J lost 5 bases, V lost 3 bases, and 6 bases had no gene match. Here the CDR3 DNA reads TGTGCCAGCAGCTTCGACAGGGGTATGGATCAGCCCCAGCATTTT. It codes for CASSFDRGMDQPQHF.

The chain combines TRBV14 with TRBJ1-1; a weak D match, TRBD1 (6 bases). Germline lookup yields CDR1 SGHDN and CDR2 FVKESK. Trimming left V 1 base short and J 3 bases short, with 18 bases between. The CDR3 totals 17 residues. CDR3: CASSQVKWGLGDTEAFF. The DNA for the CDR3 is TGTGCCAGCAGCCAAGTTAAATGGGGGCTTGGGGACACTGAAGCTTTCTTT.

This chain connects TRBV27 to TRBJ2-7, with 9 positions matching TRBD1. The CDR3 consists of 15 residues. V lost 6 bases to trimming and J lost 5 bases; unmatched junction nucleotides: 11. Germline CDR1 is MNHEY and CDR2 is SMNVEV (reference sequence). In DNA form, the CDR3 reads TGTGCCAGCAGCCACGTCGGGACAGGGTCTGACGAGCAGTACTTC. It translates to CASSHVGTGSDEQYF.

This clone came up a few times. The chain joins TRBV15 to TRBJ2-5, with a possible D match to TRBD1 (6 bases). Germline CDR1 reads LNHNV; CDR2 reads YYDKDF (reference sequence). V gave up 4 bases and J gave up 1 base, with 19 bases separating them. The CDR3 runs 17 residues. This chain's CDR3 is CATSTGIMTGGQETQYF. The DNA for the CDR3 is TGTGCCACCAGCACGGGAATTATGACAGGAGGCCAAGAGACCCAGTACTTC. The whole variable domain, remainder taken from reference TRBV15 and TRBJ2-5, is DAMVIQNPRYQVTQFGKPVTLSCSQTLNHNVMYWYQQKSSQAPKLLFHYYDKDFNNEADTPDNFQSRRPNTSFCFLDIRSPGLGDTAMYLCATSTGIMTGGQETQYFGPGTRLLVL.

The chain uses TRBV2 and TRBJ1-1; 7 bases map to TRBD1. Trimming cost V 3 bases and J 1 base; bases outside gene matches: 5. Per germline, CDR1 SNHLY and CDR2 FYNNEI. CDR3 length: 15 amino acids. In DNA, the CDR3 is TGTGCCAGCAGTGAGTTCAGGGGGGAGAACACTGAAGCTTTCTTT. This translates into CASSEFRGENTEAFF.

The chain uses TRBV15 and TRBJ2-6, with D unclear. The CDR3 is 13 residues long. Trimming cost V 8 bases and J 0 bases, with 5 bases left between them. Germline V gene sequence: CDR1 LNHNV, CDR2 YYDKDF (reference sequence). The CDR3 nucleotides read TGTGCCACCGGGCTCTCTGGGGCCAACGTCCTGACTTTC. Encoded protein: CATGLSGANVLTF.

This sequence joins TRBV4-3 and TRBJ2-5, with TRBD2 matching over 11 bases. The CDR3 loop spans 15 amino acids. Per the germline V gene, CDR1 is LGHNA and CDR2 is YSLEER. V lost 4 bases, J lost 4 bases, and 5 bases stayed unmatched. CDR3 DNA: TGCGCCAGCAGCCGCGCCCTAGCGGGAGGAGAGACCCAGTACTTC. Protein: CASSRALAGGETQYF.

This rearrangement joins TRBV6-1 to TRBJ1-3; D is unresolved. Germline V gene sequence: CDR1 MNHNS, CDR2 SASEGT. Trimming pared 3 bases from V and 0 bases from J, leaving 9 bases between. The CDR3 is 15 residues long. CDR3 amino acids: CASSEVGFSGNTIYF. The DNA of the CDR3 is TGTGCCAGCAGTGAGGTTGGCTTCTCTGGAAACACCATATATTTT.

This rearrangement joins TRBV2 to TRBJ2-5; 7 bases map to TRBD2. The CDR3 covers 14 residues. Losses at the gene ends were 1 base for V and 4 bases for J; bases not matched to a gene: 3. CDR1 SNHLY and CDR2 FYNNEI come from the germline V gene. The CDR3 reads CASSEVLAGETQYF. The CDR3 DNA reads TGTGCCAGCAGTGAAGTATTAGCGGGAGAGACCCAGTACTTC.

The rearrangement links TRBV19 to TRBJ1-4; D uncertain. CDR3 length: 12 residues. Germline V CDR1 and CDR2: LNHDA, SQIVND (reference sequence). Trimming removed 3 bases from V and 5 bases from J, with 4 bases in between. CDR3 residues: CASSIRNEKLFF. CDR3 DNA sequence: TGTGCCAGTAGTATCCGGAATGAAAAACTGTTTTTT.

The chain uses TRBV4-3 and TRBJ1-6; D may be TRBD1 (6 bases). V was pared by 2 bases and J by 8 bases, with 10 bases between. The CDR3 totals 14 residues. CDR1 is LGHNA and CDR2 is YSLEER in the germline V gene. This chain's CDR3 is CASSQRGADSPLHF. The CDR3 nucleotides are TGCGCCAGCAGCCAACGGGGGGCGGATTCACCCCTCCACTTT.

The V and J genes are TRBV6-2 or TRBV6-3 and TRBJ1-1; 9 bases line up with TRBD1. Unmatched junction bases numbered 13, after V lost 4 bases and J lost 1 base. This CDR3 has 18 amino acids. From germline, CDR1 is MNHEY and CDR2 SVGEGT. CDR3 loop: CASSFPYRTGEKNTEAFF. The CDR3 DNA sequence: TGTGCCAGCAGTTTCCCTTATCGGACAGGGGAGAAGAACACTGAAGCTTTCTTT.

This rearrangement joins TRBV30 to TRBJ1-2; D ambiguous. Germline-derived CDR1 and CDR2 are GTSNPN and SVGIG (reference sequence). CDR3 size: 11 residues. V lost 2 bases and J lost 10, with 11 bases in between. The CDR3 DNA reads TGTGCCTGGAGTCGTGCCCGGGTCTACACCTTC. Amino acid sequence: CAWSRARVYTF.